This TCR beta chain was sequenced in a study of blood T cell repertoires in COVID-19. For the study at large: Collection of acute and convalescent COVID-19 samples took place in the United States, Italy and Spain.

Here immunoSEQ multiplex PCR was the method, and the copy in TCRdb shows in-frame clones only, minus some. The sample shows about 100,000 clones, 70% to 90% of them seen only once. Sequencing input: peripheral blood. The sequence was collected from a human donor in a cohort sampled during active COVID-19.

The CDR3 reads CASSYQGAAQPQHF. The DNA of the CDR3 is TGTGCCAGCAGCTACCAGGGGGCGGCTCAGCCCCAGCATTTT. The chain combines TRBV7-2 with TRBJ1-5; 8 nucleotides agree with TRBD1. With 4 bases clipped from V and 6 bases from J, the junction kept 5 bases outside the gene matches. CDR3 length equals 14 residues. Germline V gives CDR1 SGHTA, CDR2 FQGNSA.